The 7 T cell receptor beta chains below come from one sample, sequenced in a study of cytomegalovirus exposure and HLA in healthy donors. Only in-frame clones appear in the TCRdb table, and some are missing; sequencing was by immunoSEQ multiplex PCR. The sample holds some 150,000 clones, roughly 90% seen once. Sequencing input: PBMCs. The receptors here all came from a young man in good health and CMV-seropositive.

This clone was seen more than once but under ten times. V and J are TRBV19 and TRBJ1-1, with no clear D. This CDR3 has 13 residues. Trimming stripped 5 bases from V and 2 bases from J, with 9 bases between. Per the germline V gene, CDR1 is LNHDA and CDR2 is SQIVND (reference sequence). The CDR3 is CASSLTLNTEAFF. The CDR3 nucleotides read TGTGCCAGTAGTCTTACACTAAACACTGAAGCTTTCTTT.

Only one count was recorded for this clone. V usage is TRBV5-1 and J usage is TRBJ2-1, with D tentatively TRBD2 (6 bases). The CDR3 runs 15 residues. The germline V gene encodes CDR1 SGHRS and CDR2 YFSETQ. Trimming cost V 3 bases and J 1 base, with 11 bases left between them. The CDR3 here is CASSSTGESYNEQFF. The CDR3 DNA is TGCGCCAGCAGCTCCACGGGAGAGTCCTACAATGAGCAGTTCTTC.

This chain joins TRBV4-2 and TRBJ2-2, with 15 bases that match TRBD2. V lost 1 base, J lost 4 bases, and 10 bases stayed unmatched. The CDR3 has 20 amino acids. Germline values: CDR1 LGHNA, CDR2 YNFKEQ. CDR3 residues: CASSQAHGTSGRRGTGELFF. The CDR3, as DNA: TGTGCCAGCAGCCAAGCCCATGGGACTAGCGGGAGGCGGGGCACCGGGGAGCTGTTTTTT.

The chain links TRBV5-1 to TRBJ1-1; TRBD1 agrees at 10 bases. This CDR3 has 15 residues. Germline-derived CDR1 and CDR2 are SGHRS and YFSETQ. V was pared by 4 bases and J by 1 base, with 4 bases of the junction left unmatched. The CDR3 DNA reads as TGCGCCAGCAGCCCCCGGGACAGGGGGAACACTGAAGCTTTCTTT. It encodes CASSPRDRGNTEAFF.

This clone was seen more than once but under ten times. In DNA form, the CDR3 reads TGTGCCACCAGCAGAGAAAGTCAGGGGGCCTCCACCGGGGAGACCCAGTACTTC. Translating gives CATSRESQGASTGETQYF. The chain joins TRBV15 to TRBJ2-5; 8 nucleotides align to TRBD1. Trimming cost V 0 bases and J 5 bases; bases outside gene matches: 14. This CDR3 has 18 residues. The V gene's germline CDR1 is LNHNV and CDR2 YYDKDF (reference sequence).

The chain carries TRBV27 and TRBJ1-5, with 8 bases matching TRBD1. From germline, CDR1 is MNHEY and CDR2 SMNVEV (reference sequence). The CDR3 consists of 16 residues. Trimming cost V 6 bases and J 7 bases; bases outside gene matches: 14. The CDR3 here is CASSLRRGQGGQPQHF. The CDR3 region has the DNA TGTGCCAGCAGCCTTAGACGTGGACAGGGTGGACAGCCCCAGCATTTT.

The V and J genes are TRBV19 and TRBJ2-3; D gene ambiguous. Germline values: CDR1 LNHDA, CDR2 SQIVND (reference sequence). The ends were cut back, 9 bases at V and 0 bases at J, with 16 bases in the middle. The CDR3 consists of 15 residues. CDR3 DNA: TGTGCCAGCGCTCAGTACGCCCGAAGCACAGATACGCAGTATTTT. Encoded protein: CASAQYARSTDTQYF.